This entry lists 8 T cell receptor beta chains sequenced from one sample in a study of T cell responses to AZD1222 COVID-19 vaccine (dated by TCRdb to the early 2020s). The library was made by the immunoSEQ multiplex PCR assay. TCRdb stores this immuneACCESS table with in-frame sequences only. Part of the clones is absent; in the studies checked, under half of the shortfall reflects unresolved V genes, and no reason is known for the rest. The sample table contains more than 110,000 clones; only one count was recorded for approximately 90% of them. The ten largest clones take up roughly 3.1% of the sample. The time point label, read with the paper, signifies: baseline before first vaccination. The sequencing used peripheral blood, collected on day 0 of AZD1222 vaccination. The receptors derive from an adult in good health.

The chain has TRBV6-2 or TRBV6-3 and TRBJ2-2; D is unresolved. With 4 bases removed from V and 7 bases from J, the gap between germline ends came to 7 bases. CDR1 and CDR2 (germline): MNHEY, SVGEGT. The CDR3 covers 12 residues. For the CDR3, the DNA is TGTGCCAGCAGTTCTGAAGTCGGGGAGCTGTTTTTT. The encoded protein is CASSSEVGELFF.

Points on this clone: One end of the junction fails to match germline, which may point to a read error. The rearrangement joins TRBV7-7 to TRBJ1-4; D is possibly TRBD1 (6 bases). This CDR3 is built from 15 residues. Germline V gene sequence: CDR1 SSHAT, CDR2 FNYEAQ (reference sequence). The CDR3 is CASSPTDSFNEKLFF. In DNA, the CDR3 is TGTGCTAGCAGCCCGACGGACAGCTTTAATGAAAAACTGTTTTTT.

The V and J genes are TRBV12-2 and TRBJ1-4. TRBV12-2 is annotated as a pseudogene. This CDR3 comprises 14 residues. The CDR3 protein is CASRLGGANEKLFF. DNA for the CDR3: TGTGCAAGTCGCTTAGGAGGTGCCAATGAAAAACTGTTTTTT.

This clone was observed a single time. This chain joins TRBV7-9 and TRBJ2-7; TRBD2 agrees at 7 bases. Germline V gives CDR1 SEHNR, CDR2 FQNEAQ (reference sequence). The CDR3 is 11 amino acids. CDR3 region: CGVRGSGEQYF. The CDR3 nucleotides read TGTGGCGTGCGGGGGTCTGGCGAGCAGTACTTC.

This chain uses TRBV6-5 with TRBJ1-1, with D possibly being TRBD1 (5 bases). The CDR3 spans 16 residues. From germline, CDR1 is MNHEY and CDR2 SVGAGI. V lost 4 bases, J lost 0 bases, and 15 bases lay in between. The CDR3 region is CASSWGGANLNTEAFF. The CDR3 nucleotides are TGTGCCAGCAGTTGGGGGGGTGCGAATTTGAACACTGAAGCTTTCTTT.

This clone occurred once. CDR3 sequence reads: CASSQGPAGQGNEKLFF. The CDR3 nucleotides are TGTGCCAGCAGCCAAGGTCCCGCGGGACAAGGCAATGAAAAACTGTTTTTT. This chain links TRBV3-1 (or the pseudogene TRBV3-2) with TRBJ1-4; D possibly corresponds to TRBD1 (6 bases). The CDR3 is made up of 17 amino acids. V was clipped by 1 base and J by 5 bases, with 17 bases between them. The germline V gene has CDR1 LGHDT and CDR2 YNNKEL (reference sequence).

This rearrangement joins TRBV7-2 to TRBJ2-7, with TRBD2 matching over 12 bases. The CDR3 consists of 14 residues. CDR1 is SGHTA and CDR2 is FQGNSA in the germline V gene. The V and J ends lost 5 bases and 5 bases, in that order; junction bases with no gene match: 4. Written as DNA, the CDR3 is TGTGCCAGCAGCGCGAGACTAGCGGGAGACGAGCAGTACTTC. Protein sequence: CASSARLAGDEQYF.

The genes are TRBV27 and TRBJ2-7; 7 bases agree with TRBD2. The CDR3 consists of 14 residues. Germline V gene sequence: CDR1 MNHEY, CDR2 SMNVEV (reference sequence). Losses at the gene ends were 3 bases for V and 5 bases for J; bases not matched to a gene: 7. The CDR3, as DNA: TGTGCCAGCAGTTTTACCGGGAGGCACGACGAGCAGTACTTC. Translating gives CASSFTGRHDEQYF.